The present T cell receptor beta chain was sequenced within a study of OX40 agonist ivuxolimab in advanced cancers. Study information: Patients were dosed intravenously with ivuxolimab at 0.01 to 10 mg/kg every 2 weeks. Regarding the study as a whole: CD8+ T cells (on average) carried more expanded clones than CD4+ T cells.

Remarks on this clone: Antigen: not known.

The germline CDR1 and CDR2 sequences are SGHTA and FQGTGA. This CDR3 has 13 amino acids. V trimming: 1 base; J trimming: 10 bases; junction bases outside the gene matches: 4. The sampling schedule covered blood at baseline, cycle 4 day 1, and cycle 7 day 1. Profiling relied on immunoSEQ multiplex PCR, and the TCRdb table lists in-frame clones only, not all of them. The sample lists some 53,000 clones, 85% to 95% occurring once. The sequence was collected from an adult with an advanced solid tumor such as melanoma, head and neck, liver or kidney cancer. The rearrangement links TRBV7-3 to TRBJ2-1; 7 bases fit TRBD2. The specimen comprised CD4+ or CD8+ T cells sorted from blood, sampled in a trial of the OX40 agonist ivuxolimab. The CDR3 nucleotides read TGTGCCAGCAGCTTAAGCGGGAGCCAAGAGCAGTTCTTC. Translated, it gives CASSLSGSQEQFF.